These T cell receptor beta chains were read from a single sample in a study of cytomegalovirus exposure and HLA in healthy donors. Here immunoSEQ multiplex PCR was the method, and the copy in TCRdb shows in-frame clones only, minus some. The sample includes roughly 120,000 clones, 70% to 90% of them seen just once. Sequencing used PBMCs. The receptors here all came from a young woman in good health and CMV-seropositive. CDR3s include the opening cysteine and the closing phenylalanine or tryptophan. The D gene is left open where the match is weak. Clone size is not always given. Where it is, it says once, few, many or a class for expanded clones.

v_call	j_call	clone_size	d_call	cdr3_nt	cdr3_aa
TRBV9	TRBJ1-1	-	-	TGTGCCAGCAGCGTAGTCCCAGGGATGAACACTGAAGCTTTCTTT	CASSVVPGMNTEAFF
TRBV4-2	TRBJ1-2	-	TRBD1	TGTGCCAGCAGCCAAAACGCAGGGGGCGGGAATGGCTACACCTTC	CASSQNAGGGNGYTF
TRBV11-2	TRBJ1-2	-	-	TGTGCCAGCAGCTTAACCAATGGGGCCTATGGCTACACCTTC	CASSLTNGAYGYTF
TRBV10-3	TRBJ2-5	few	-	TGTGCCATCAGTGCCAGCCAAGAGACCCAGTACTTC	CAISASQETQYF
TRBV9	TRBJ2-1	-	-	TGTGCCAGCAGCGTAGCTACGGGGAATGAGCAGTTCTTC	CASSVATGNEQFF
TRBV28	TRBJ2-7	-	TRBD1	TGTGCCAGCACGGGACAGGATAACCTACCACTCTCCTACGAGCAGTACTTC	CASTGQDNLPLSYEQYF
TRBV6-5	TRBJ1-2	-	TRBD1	TGTGCCAGCAGCCGATCCCGGGACAGGGACGGCTACACCTTC	CASSRSRDRDGYTF
TRBV13	TRBJ2-7	-	-	TGTGCCAGCAGCTTACGAGGGGGGGCCTACGAGCAGTACTTC	CASSLRGGAYEQYF
TRBV7-6	TRBJ2-6	-	TRBD1	TGTGCCAGCAGCCCAACAGGGGCCCCTGGGGCCAACGTCCTGACTTTC	CASSPTGAPGANVLTF
TRBV27	TRBJ2-5	-	TRBD2	TGTGCCAGCAGTTTCGGCGGGAGTTTGGAGACCCAGTACTTC	CASSFGGSLETQYF
TRBV7-9	TRBJ1-1	-	-	TGTGCCAGCAGCCAGGGGACCGGGAATAGAGCTGAAGCTTTCTTT	CASSQGTGNRAEAFF
TRBV7-6	TRBJ2-1	-	TRBD2	TGTGCCAGCAGCTTAGTAGCGGGGGGGCTTGTAAATGAGCAGTTCTTC	CASSLVAGGLVNEQFF
TRBV27	TRBJ1-1	-	-	TGTGCCAGCCGGGAATATCCGATGAACACTGAAGCTTTCTTT	CASREYPMNTEAFF
TRBV28	TRBJ2-5	-	TRBD2	TGTGCCAGCAGTTCTCCCGGGACTAGCTTGGAGACCCAGTACTTC	CASSSPGTSLETQYF
TRBV11-2	TRBJ2-1	few	TRBD2	TGTGCCAGCACGCTACGCCTAGCGGGAGGTCATGGTGAGCAGTTCTTC	CASTLRLAGGHGEQFF
TRBV19	TRBJ2-1	-	TRBD2	TGTGCCAGTAGTATCCTAGCGGGAACTAACAATGAGCAGTTCTTC	CASSILAGTNNEQFF
TRBV30	TRBJ2-5	-	TRBD2	TGTGCCTGGAGTGTACACCTAGCGGGAGTTCGGGAGACCCAGTACTTC	CAWSVHLAGVRETQYF
TRBV7-2	TRBJ1-5	-	-	TGTGCCAGCAGCTTAGGCCGGTGGCCCCAGCATTTT	CASSLGRWPQHF
TRBV11-2	TRBJ2-7	-	-	TGTGCCAGCAGCTCCGGGACTGGGGTGGACGAGCAGTACTTC	CASSSGTGVDEQYF
TRBV4-3	TRBJ1-2	-	-	TGCGCCAGCAGCCAAGATCGAGGCGGTGGCGGGTATGGCTACACCTTC	CASSQDRGGGGYGYTF
TRBV19	TRBJ1-5	-	-	TGTGCCAGTAGTATCCTCCAGGGCAATCAGCCCCAGCATTTT	CASSILQGNQPQHF
TRBV4-1	TRBJ1-3	-	-	TGCGCCAGTTCCTCCCTTGGCCTCGCCTCTGGAAACACCATATATTTT	CASSSLGLASGNTIYF
TRBV19	TRBJ2-3	-	-	TGTGCCAGTAAAGCTACTAGTGGGTCCACAGATACGCAGTATTTT	CASKATSGSTDTQYF
TRBV19	TRBJ1-5	-	-	TGTGCCAGTAGTATAGGCCGGGGACTCATAGAGAATCAGCCCCAGCATTTT	CASSIGRGLIENQPQHF
TRBV5-1	TRBJ2-5	-	TRBD2	TGCGCCAGCAGCTTGTCTCCTAGCGGGACCCAAGAGACCCAGTACTTC	CASSLSPSGTQETQYF
TRBV9	TRBJ2-1	-	-	TGTGCCAGCAGCCCCCCAGCCGGGGGATCCTACAATGAGCAGTTCTTC	CASSPPAGGSYNEQFF
TRBV7-2	TRBJ2-7	-	-	TGTGCCAGCAGCCGCCCAGGCTACGAGCAGTACTTC	CASSRPGYEQYF
TRBV4-1	TRBJ2-5	-	TRBD2	TGCGCCAGCAGCCGGGGACTAGCGGGATCGGTCTTAGAGACCCAGTACTTC	CASSRGLAGSVLETQYF
TRBV5-4	TRBJ2-5	-	TRBD1	TGTGCCAGCAGCCTTAGACAGGGAGCACAAGAGACCCAGTACTTC	CASSLRQGAQETQYF
TRBV30	TRBJ1-1	-	TRBD1	TGTGCCTGGAATAGACAGGGGACGAACACTGAAGCTTTCTTT	CAWNRQGTNTEAFF
TRBV11-2	TRBJ1-3	-	TRBD1	TGTGCCAGCAGCCGGGACAGGGTGTTCGGAAACACCATATATTTT	CASSRDRVFGNTIYF
TRBV15	TRBJ2-4	-	TRBD1	TGTGCCACCAGCACCGACAGGGGGATAGCCAAAAACATTCAGTACTTC	CATSTDRGIAKNIQYF
TRBV2	TRBJ1-2	-	-	TGTGCCAGCAGTGAGGCACAGTCCTATGGCTACACCTTC	CASSEAQSYGYTF
TRBV28	TRBJ1-1	-	-	TGTGCCAGCAGTACAGGGAATGGAATGGCAGCTTTCTTT	CASSTGNGMAAFF
TRBV27	TRBJ1-3	-	-	TGTGCCAGCAGTTCGGGTCTCTCTGGAAACACCATATATTTT	CASSSGLSGNTIYF
TRBV2	TRBJ1-2	-	-	TGTGCCAGCAGTGAAATGGGGCCTAACTATGGCTACACCTTC	CASSEMGPNYGYTF
TRBV5-4	TRBJ1-2	-	-	TGTGCCAGCAGCTTGGCCCAAGGGGCTGACACCTTC	CASSLAQGADTF
TRBV10-1	TRBJ2-3	once	-	TGCGCCAGCAGTCCGGAGCGCACAGATACGCAGTATTTT	CASSPERTDTQYF
TRBV9	TRBJ1-6	once	TRBD1	TGTGCCAGCAGCGTTGGACAGGGGGGGGCTCCGGTCCACTTT	CASSVGQGGAPVHF
TRBV5-4	TRBJ2-3	-	-	TGTGCCAGCAGGGGCACGGGCACAGATACGCAGTATTTT	CASRGTGTDTQYF
TRBV6-4	TRBJ1-2	-	-	TGTGCCACTAGGCCGTCCTCTTCACATGGCTACACCTTC	CATRPSSSHGYTF
TRBV7-7	TRBJ2-3	once	TRBD2	TGTGCTAGCAGCCCTGGACTAGGCACAGATACGCAGTATTTT	CASSPGLGTDTQYF
TRBV11-1	TRBJ2-1	-	TRBD2	TGTGCCAGCAGTCTTAGCGGGAGGGGTTACAATGAGCAGTTCTTC	CASSLSGRGYNEQFF
TRBV2	TRBJ2-3	-	TRBD1	TGTGCCAGCAGAGACAGGGTTAGCACAGATACGCAGTATTTT	CASRDRVSTDTQYF
TRBV2	TRBJ2-1	once	-	TGTGCCAGCAGTGAGATCTCCCTGGGGGGGCGTGAGCAGTTCTTC	CASSEISLGGREQFF
TRBV28	TRBJ1-1	-	-	TGTGCCAGCAGTTTAGGGCGGGGTTTCACTGAAGCTTTCTTT	CASSLGRGFTEAFF
TRBV7-2	TRBJ1-2	-	TRBD1	TGTGCCAGCAGCCCTCAACAGGGGGACTATGGCTACACCTTC	CASSPQQGDYGYTF
TRBV5-6	TRBJ2-7	once	TRBD1	TGTGCCAGCAGCTTAGGGACAGGGAGAAGTAGCGAGCAGTACTTC	CASSLGTGRSSEQYF
TRBV2	TRBJ2-2	-	TRBD2	TGTGCCACGCTACTAGCGGGAGGTCCCCCCGGGGAGCTGTTTTTT	CATLLAGGPPGELFF
TRBV4-3	TRBJ2-7	-	TRBD1	TGCGCCAGCAGCCAGGACAGGGGCTCCTACGAGCAGTACTTC	CASSQDRGSYEQYF
TRBV6-5	TRBJ1-5	-	-	TGTGCCAGCAGTTCCCGTAGCAATCAGCCCCAGCATTTT	CASSSRSNQPQHF
TRBV28	TRBJ2-5	-	-	TGTGCCAGCACCCCTCCAGGGGTACAAGAGACCCAGTACTTC	CASTPPGVQETQYF
TRBV7-3	TRBJ2-5	-	TRBD2	TGTGCCAGCAGCTTACAGCGGGGGCATCAAGAGACCCAGTACTTC	CASSLQRGHQETQYF
TRBV13	TRBJ1-2	-	-	TGTGCCAGCAGAACCACAACCGACTCCATTTTTAGCTATGGCTACACCTTC	CASRTTTDSIFSYGYTF
TRBV10-1	TRBJ2-3	-	-	TGCGCCAGCAGTGAGTCTACTAGCAGCACAGATACGCAGTATTTT	CASSESTSSTDTQYF